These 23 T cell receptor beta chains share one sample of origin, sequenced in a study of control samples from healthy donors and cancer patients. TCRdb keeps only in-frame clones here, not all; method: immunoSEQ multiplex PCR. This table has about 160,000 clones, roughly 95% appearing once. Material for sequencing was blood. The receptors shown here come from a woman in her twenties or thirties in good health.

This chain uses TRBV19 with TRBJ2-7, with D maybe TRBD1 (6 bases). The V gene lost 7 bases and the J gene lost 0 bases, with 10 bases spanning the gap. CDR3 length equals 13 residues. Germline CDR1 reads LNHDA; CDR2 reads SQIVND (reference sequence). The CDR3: CASMGQNSYEQYF. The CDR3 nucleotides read TGTGCCAGTATGGGACAAAACTCCTACGAGCAGTACTTC. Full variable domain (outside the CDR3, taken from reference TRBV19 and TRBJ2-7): DGGITQSPKYLFRKEGQNVTLSCEQNLNHDAMYWYRQDPGQGLRLIYYSQIVNDFQKGDIAEGYSVSREKKESFPLTVTSAQKNPTAFYLCASMGQNSYEQYFGPGTRLTVT.

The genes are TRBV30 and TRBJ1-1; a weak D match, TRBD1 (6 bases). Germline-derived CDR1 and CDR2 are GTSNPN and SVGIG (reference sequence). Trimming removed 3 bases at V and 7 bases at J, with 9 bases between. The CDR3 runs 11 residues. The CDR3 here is CAWRKDSEAFF. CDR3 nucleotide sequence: TGTGCCTGGAGGAAGGACAGTGAAGCTTTCTTT.

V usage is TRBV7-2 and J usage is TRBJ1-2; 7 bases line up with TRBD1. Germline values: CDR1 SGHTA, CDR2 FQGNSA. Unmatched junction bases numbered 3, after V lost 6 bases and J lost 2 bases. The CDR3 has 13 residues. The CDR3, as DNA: TGTGCCAGCAGTACAGGGGCCAACTATGGCTACACCTTC. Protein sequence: CASSTGANYGYTF.

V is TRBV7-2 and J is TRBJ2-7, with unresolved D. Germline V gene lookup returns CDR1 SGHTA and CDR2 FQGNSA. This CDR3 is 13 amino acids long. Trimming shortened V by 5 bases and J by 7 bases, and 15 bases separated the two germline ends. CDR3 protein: CASSIRHVGEQYF. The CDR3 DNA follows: TGTGCCAGCAGCATCCGTCACGTGGGTGAGCAGTACTTC.

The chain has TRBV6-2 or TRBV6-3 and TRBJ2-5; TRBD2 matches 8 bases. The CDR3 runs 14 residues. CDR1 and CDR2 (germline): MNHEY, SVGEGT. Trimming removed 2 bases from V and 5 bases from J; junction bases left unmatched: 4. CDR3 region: CASSYPGLVETQYF. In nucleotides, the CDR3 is TGTGCCAGCAGTTACCCGGGACTAGTGGAGACCCAGTACTTC.

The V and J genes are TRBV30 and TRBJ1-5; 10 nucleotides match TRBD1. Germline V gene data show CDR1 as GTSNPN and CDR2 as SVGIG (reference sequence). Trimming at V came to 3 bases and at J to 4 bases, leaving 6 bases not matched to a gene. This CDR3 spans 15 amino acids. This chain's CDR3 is CAWSGGTGVNQPQHF. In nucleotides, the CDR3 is TGTGCCTGGAGCGGGGGGACAGGGGTAAATCAGCCCCAGCATTTT.

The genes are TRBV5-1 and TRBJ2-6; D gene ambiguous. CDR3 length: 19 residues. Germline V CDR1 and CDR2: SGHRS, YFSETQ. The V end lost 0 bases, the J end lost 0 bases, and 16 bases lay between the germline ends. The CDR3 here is CASSLEGRSSLSGANVLTF. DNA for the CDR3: TGCGCCAGCAGCTTGGAAGGGCGGAGTTCACTCTCTGGGGCCAACGTCCTGACTTTC.

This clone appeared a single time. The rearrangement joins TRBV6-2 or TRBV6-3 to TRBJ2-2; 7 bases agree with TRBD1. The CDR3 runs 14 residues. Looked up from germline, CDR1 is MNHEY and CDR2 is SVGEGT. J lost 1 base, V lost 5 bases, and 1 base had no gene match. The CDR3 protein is CASSRQGNTGELFF. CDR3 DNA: TGTGCCAGCAGTAGACAGGGGAACACCGGGGAGCTGTTTTTT.

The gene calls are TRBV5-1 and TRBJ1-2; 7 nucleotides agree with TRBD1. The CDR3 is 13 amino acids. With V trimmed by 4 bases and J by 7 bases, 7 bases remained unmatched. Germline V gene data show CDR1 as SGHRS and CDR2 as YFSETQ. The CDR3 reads CASSLTGAPGYTF. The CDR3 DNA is TGCGCCAGCAGCCTAACAGGGGCCCCTGGCTACACCTTC. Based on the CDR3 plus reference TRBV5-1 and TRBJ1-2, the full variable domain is KAGVTQTPRYLIKTRGQQVTLSCSPISGHRSVSWYQQTPGQGLQFLFEYFSETQRNKGNFPGRFSGRQFSNSRSEMNVSTLELGDSALYLCASSLTGAPGYTFGSGTRLTVV.

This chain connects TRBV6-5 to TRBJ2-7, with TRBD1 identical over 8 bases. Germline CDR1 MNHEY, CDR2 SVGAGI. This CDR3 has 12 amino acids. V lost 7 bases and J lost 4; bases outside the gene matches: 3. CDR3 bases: TGTGCCAGCAACAGGGGGTCGTACGAGCAGTACTTC. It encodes CASNRGSYEQYF.

The CDR3 DNA is TGTGCCAGCAGTGACTCGAGGGACCCTTCGAGCGAGCAGTTCTTC. Its protein is CASSDSRDPSSEQFF. J is TRBJ2-1 and V is TRBV6-4, with D perhaps assigned TRBD1 or TRBD2 (5 bases each). The V and J ends lost 0 bases and 10 bases respectively, with 16 bases between them. The CDR3 loop spans 15 amino acids. The germline V gene encodes CDR1 MRHNA and CDR2 SNTAGT.

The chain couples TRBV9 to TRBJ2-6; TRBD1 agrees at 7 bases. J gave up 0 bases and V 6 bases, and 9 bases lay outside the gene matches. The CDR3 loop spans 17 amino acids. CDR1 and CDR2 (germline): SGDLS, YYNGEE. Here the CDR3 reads CASMRNRGLSGANVLTF. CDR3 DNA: TGTGCCAGCATGAGGAACAGGGGCCTCTCTGGGGCCAACGTCCTGACTTTC.

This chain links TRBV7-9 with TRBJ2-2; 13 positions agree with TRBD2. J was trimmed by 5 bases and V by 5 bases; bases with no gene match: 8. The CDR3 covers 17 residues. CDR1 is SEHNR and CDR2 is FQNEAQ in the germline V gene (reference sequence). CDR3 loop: CASSPRTSGSITGELFF. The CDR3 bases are TGTGCCAGCAGCCCTAGGACTAGCGGGAGTATAACCGGGGAGCTGTTTTTT.

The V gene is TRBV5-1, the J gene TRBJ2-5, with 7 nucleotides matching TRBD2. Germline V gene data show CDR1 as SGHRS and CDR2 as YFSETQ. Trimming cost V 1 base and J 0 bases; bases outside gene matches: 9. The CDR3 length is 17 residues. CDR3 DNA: TGCGCCAGCAGCTTGAACCGAAGCGGGATAAACCAAGAGACCCAGTACTTC. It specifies CASSLNRSGINQETQYF.

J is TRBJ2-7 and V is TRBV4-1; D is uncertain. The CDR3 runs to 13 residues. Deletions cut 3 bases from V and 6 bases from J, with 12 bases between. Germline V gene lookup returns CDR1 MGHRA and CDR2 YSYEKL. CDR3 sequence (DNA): TGCGCCAGCAGCCATCCGGGTACCTCCGAGCAGTACTTC. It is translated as CASSHPGTSEQYF.

CDR3 region: CASSGGRKGYTF. The CDR3 region has the DNA TGTGCCAGCAGTGGAGGCAGAAAAGGCTACACCTTC. The genes are TRBV28 and TRBJ1-2; D is undetermined. V was cut by 5 bases and J by 8 bases, with 12 bases left in between. The CDR3 spans 12 residues. Looked up from germline, CDR1 is MDHEN and CDR2 is SYDVKM.

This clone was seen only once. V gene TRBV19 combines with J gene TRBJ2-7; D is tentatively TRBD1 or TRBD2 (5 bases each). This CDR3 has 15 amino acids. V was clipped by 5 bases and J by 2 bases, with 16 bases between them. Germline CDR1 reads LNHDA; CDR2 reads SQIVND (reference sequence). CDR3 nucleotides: TGTGCCAGTAGTCCCCGGGACCGCGGACCCTACGAGCAGTACTTC. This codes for CASSPRDRGPYEQYF. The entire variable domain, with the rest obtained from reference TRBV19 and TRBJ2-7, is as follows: DGGITQSPKYLFRKEGQNVTLSCEQNLNHDAMYWYRQDPGQGLRLIYYSQIVNDFQKGDIAEGYSVSREKKESFPLTVTSAQKNPTAFYLCASSPRDRGPYEQYFGPGTRLTVT.

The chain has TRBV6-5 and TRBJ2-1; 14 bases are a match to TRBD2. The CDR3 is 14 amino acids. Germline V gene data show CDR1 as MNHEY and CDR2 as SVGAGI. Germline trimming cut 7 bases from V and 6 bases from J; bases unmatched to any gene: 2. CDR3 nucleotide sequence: TGTGCCAGCAAAGGGACTAGCGGGAGCAATGAGCAGTTCTTC. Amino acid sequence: CASKGTSGSNEQFF.

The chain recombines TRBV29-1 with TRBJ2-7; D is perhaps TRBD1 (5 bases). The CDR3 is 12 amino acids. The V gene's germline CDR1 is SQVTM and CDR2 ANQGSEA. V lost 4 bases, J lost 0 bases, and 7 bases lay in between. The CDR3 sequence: CSVAGNSYEQYF. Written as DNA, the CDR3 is TGCAGCGTTGCAGGGAACTCCTACGAGCAGTACTTC.

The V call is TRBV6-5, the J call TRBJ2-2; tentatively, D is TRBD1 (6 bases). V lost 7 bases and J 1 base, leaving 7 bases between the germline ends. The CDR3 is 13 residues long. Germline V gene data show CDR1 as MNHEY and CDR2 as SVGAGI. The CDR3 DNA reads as TGTGCCAGCAAGACAGGGAACACCGGGGAGCTGTTTTTT. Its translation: CASKTGNTGELFF.

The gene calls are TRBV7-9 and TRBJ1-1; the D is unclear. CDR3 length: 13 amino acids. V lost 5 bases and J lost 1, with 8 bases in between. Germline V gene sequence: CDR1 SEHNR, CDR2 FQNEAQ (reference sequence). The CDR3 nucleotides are TGTGCCAGCAGCGAACACCCGAACACTGAAGCTTTCTTT. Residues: CASSEHPNTEAFF.

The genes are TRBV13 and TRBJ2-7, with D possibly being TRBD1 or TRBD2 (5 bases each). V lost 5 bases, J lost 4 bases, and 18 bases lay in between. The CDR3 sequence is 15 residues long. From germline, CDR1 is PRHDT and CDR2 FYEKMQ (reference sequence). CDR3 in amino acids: CASSLGTAPFYEQYF. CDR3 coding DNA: TGTGCCAGCAGCCTCGGGACGGCCCCTTTTTACGAGCAGTACTTC.

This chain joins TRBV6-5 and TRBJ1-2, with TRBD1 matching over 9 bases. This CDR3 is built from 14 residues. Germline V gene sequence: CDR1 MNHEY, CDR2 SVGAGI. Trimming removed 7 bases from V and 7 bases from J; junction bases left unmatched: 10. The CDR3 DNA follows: TGTGCCAGCACCCTATACAGGGGGCACTTTGGCTACACCTTC. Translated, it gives CASTLYRGHFGYTF.